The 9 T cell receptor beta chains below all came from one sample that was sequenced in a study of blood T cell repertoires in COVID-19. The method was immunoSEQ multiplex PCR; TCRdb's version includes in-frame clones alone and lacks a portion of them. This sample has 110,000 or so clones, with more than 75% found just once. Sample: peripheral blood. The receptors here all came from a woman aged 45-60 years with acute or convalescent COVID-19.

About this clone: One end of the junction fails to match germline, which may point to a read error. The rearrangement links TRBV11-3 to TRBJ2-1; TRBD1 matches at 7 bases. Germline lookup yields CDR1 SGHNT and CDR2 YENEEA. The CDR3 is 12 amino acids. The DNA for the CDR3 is TGTGCCTGCAGGGCAGGGGGCAATGAGCAGTTCTTC. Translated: CACRAGGNEQFF.

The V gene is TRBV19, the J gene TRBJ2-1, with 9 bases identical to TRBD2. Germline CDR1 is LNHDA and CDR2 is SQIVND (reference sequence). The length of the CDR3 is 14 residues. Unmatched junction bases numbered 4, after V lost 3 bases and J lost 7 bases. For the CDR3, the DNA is TGTGCCAGTAGTATCCGGCGGGAGGGTAATGAGCAGTTCTTC. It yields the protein CASSIRREGNEQFF.

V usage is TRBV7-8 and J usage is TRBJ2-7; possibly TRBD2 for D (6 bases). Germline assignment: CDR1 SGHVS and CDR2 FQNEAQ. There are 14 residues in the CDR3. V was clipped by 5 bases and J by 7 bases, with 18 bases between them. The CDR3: CASSARDWAGEQYF. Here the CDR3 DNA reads TGTGCCAGCAGCGCCCGGGACTGGGCGGGGGAGCAGTACTTC.

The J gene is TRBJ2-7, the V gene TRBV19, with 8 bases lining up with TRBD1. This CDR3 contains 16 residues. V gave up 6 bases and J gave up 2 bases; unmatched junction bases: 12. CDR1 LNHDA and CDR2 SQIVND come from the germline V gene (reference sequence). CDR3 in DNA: TGTGCCAGTAGCAACCGACGGACAGGGCCCACCTACGAGCAGTACTTC. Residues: CASSNRRTGPTYEQYF.

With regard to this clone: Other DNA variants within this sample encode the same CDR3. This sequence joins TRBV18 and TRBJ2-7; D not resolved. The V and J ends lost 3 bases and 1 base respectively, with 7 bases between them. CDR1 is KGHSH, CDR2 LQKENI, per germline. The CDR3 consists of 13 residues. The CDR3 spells CASSPGPSYEQYF. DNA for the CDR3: TGTGCCAGCTCACCGGGCCCTTCCTACGAGCAGTACTTC.

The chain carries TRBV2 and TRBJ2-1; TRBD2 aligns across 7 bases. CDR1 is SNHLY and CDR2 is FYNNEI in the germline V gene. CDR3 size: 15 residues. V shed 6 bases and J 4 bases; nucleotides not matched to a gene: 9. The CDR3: CASSLLADTYNEQFF. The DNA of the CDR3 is TGTGCCAGCAGCCTCCTAGCGGACACATACAATGAGCAGTTCTTC.

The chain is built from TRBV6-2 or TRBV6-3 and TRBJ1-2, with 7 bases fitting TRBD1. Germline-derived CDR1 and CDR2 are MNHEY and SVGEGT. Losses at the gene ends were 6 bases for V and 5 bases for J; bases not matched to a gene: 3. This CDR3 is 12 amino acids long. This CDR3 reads CASSTTGYGYTF. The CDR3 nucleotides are TGTGCCAGCAGCACGACAGGGTATGGCTACACCTTC.

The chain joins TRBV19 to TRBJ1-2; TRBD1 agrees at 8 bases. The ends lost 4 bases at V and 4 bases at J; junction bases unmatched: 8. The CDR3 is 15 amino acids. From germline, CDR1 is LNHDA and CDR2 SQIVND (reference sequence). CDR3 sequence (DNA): TGTGCCAGTAGTAGAAGGACAGGGTCGGGCTATGGCTACACCTTC. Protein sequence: CASSRRTGSGYGYTF.

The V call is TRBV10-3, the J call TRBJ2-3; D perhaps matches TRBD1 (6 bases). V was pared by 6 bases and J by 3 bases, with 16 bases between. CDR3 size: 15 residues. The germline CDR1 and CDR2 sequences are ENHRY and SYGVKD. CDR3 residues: CAISQGRGKTDTQYF. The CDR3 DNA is TGTGCCATCAGCCAAGGCAGGGGAAAGACAGATACGCAGTATTTT.